This T cell receptor (beta chain) was identified in a study of T-cell memory formation after mild COVID-19. General study findings and limits: Day 15 to 85 contracting clones showed balanced CD4/CD8; day 15 to 37 expanders favored CD4+.

The ends were cut back, 8 bases at V and 6 bases at J, with 16 bases in the middle. This CDR3 has 14 residues. Germline V gene sequence: CDR1 SEHNR, CDR2 FQNEAQ (reference sequence). MiXCR, run by TCRdb on the 5' RACE reads, gives a single entry per CDR3 protein. The table shows 450,000 to 650,000 distinct CDR3 sequences, with roughly 22% occurring only once. In regard to this clonotype: Its antigen remains unidentified.

The clonotype originates from an adult woman who had mild COVID-19 (a few samples of this study predate the infection). Cell type and time point are not known. V and J are TRBV7-9 and TRBJ2-2; unclear D gene. Sequencing used PBMCs or a T cell subset sorted from them (not recorded which). In nucleotides, the CDR3 is TGTGCCAGCGGCCTCTACTCCGGTCCCGGGGAGCTGTTTTTT. It codes for CASGLYSGPGELFF.